A selection of T cell receptor beta chains follows, all from one sample in a study of beta chain features in type 1 diabetes. The method was immunoSEQ multiplex PCR; TCRdb's version includes in-frame clones alone and lacks a portion of them. The sample lists a few hundred thousand clones; approximately 25% were seen once. Sequencing used naive CD4+ T cells from blood. These receptors were obtained from a woman in her 30s with type 1 diabetes. CDR3s include the opening cysteine and the closing phenylalanine or tryptophan. Each record gives: clone size, J gene, V gene, D gene, CDR3 protein, CDR3 DNA. D genes are given only for firm matches. The size field is filled for only some rows; it gives once, few, many or a size class.

NA,TRBJ1-2,TRBV5-1,NA,CASSLAPGNNYGYTF,TGCGCCAGCAGCTTGGCCCCAGGGAATAACTATGGCTACACCTTC
NA,TRBJ2-5,TRBV7-3,TRBD2,CASSLAGVETQYF,TGTGCCAGCAGCTTAGCGGGAGTTGAGACCCAGTACTTC
few,TRBJ1-5,TRBV30,NA,CAWSVGGAYSNQPQHF,TGTGCCTGGAGTGTGGGGGGAGCTTATAGCAATCAGCCCCAGCATTTT
NA,TRBJ2-7,TRBV7-9,NA,CASSLGLTREEQYF,TGTGCCAGCAGCTTAGGACTCACGAGGGAGGAGCAGTACTTC
NA,TRBJ2-5,TRBV5-4,NA,CASSLIFSQETQYF,TGTGCCAGCAGCTTGATATTCAGCCAAGAGACCCAGTACTTC
NA,TRBJ2-5,TRBV9,TRBD2,CASSVGTSGAETQYF,TGTGCCAGCAGCGTCGGGACTAGCGGGGCGGAGACCCAGTACTTC
NA,TRBJ1-1,TRBV7-9,NA,CASSPHTGEAFF,TGTGCCAGCAGCCCCCACACGGGTGAAGCTTTCTTT
NA,TRBJ2-1,TRBV4-1,TRBD2,CASTQLLAGLARDEQFF,TGCGCCAGCACCCAATTGCTCGCGGGACTAGCGCGCGATGAGCAGTTCTTC
few,TRBJ2-2,TRBV18,TRBD1,CASSAGQGTGELFF,TGTGCCAGCTCAGCGGGACAGGGTACCGGGGAGCTGTTTTTT
few,TRBJ2-1,TRBV5-4,TRBD2,CASSPLAGNGNEQFF,TGTGCCAGCAGCCCTTTAGCGGGAAACGGGAATGAGCAGTTCTTC